This T cell receptor beta chain appears in the sequencing data of a study of blood T cell repertoires in COVID-19 (dated by TCRdb to the early 2020s). Study-level background: Samples from collaborators originated in the United States, Italy and Spain and spanned both the acute and convalescent phases of COVID-19. The material from the prospective study consisted of cDNA or gDNA derived from T cells, B-cell-depleted T cells, or PBMCs. Samples were obtained from the ongoing ImmuneRACE study (first 160 participants) and from over a thousand subjects provided by 6 global collaborators. Deeply sampled blood TCRbeta repertoires from subjects exposed to, actively infected with, or recovered from COVID-19 were included in the dataset. Where available, HLA class I and class II types were taken from metadata supplied by the sample provider and were not determined by assay-based typing. Nearly every sample came with metadata listing a de-identified subject ID, COVID-19 status, age in years and sex. The repertoires were released in a freely available public database meant as a resource for research on the immune response to SARS-CoV-2. Overall study outcomes, separate from this receptor: The amount of clinical and demographic metadata varied by source and participant and was provided uncurated.

Note on this clone: The clone's antigen remains unknown. No clone much larger than this one lies a single base away; base qualities are absent.

The immunoSEQ Assay, a bias-controlled multiplex PCR, was used to amplify TCRbeta CDR3 regions from genomic DNA. As for the authors' bioinformatics: Within the assay, amplification of reference gene primers was used to estimate how many nucleated cells each sample contained. Sequence reads were collapsed and filtered to measure the absolute abundance of every unique TCRbeta CDR3 rearrangement. For each sample, productive Simpson clonality was calculated as the square root of Simpson's diversity index across productive rearrangements. This immuneACCESS table, as held by TCRdb, lists in-frame sequences with V and J called but not all clones. Of the missing ones, under half trace to an unresolved V gene in checked studies; the others have no known cause. The D gene and trimming were derived from the DNA, and the V and J assignments and clone size from that table. The sample table lists about 160,000 clones, approximately 90% of them with a count of one. Jointly, the top ten make up 4.8% of the sample.

Taken from cysteine to phenylalanine, the CDR3 has 15 residues. This entry keeps only the CDR3 DNA: 45 bases, framed from base 1. CDR1 and CDR2 are drawn from the germline V gene: SGHTA, FQGTGA. The junction shows trimming of 5 bases on V and 3 bases on J, and the gene matches do not reach 7 bases of it. One collaborating source in Seattle enrolled patients while the patients were actively infected and followed the patients over time throughout the course of disease. Collaborating institutions collected whole blood in K2EDTA tubes following their own protocols. For TCRbeta analysis, collaborators shipped samples as frozen whole blood, isolated PBMCs, or DNA extracted from either of those sample types.

The source material was peripheral blood. The sequence was collected from a man aged 25-45 years with COVID-19, enrolled during active disease. Recombination linked TRBV7-3 to TRBJ2-7; 10 of the junction bases match TRBD1. The DNA reads TGTGCCAGCAGCCTGACAGGGGGCGGGGGCTACGAGCAGTACTTC. Its translation is CASSLTGGGGYEQYF.